The 32 T cell receptor beta chains listed next were all sequenced from one sample in a study of blood T cell repertoires in COVID-19. TCRdb's copy holds only in-frame clones and misses some; the assay was immunoSEQ multiplex PCR. The data show about 210,000 clones, with about 88% seen just once and over 1.5% held by the top ten. Sequences were obtained from peripheral blood. Every receptor here comes from an older man with acute or convalescent COVID-19.

The gene calls are TRBV5-4 and TRBJ2-1, with 10 bases lining up with TRBD2. Germline CDR1 and CDR2: SGHNT and YYREEE (reference sequence). This CDR3 comprises 15 residues. The V segment lost 1 base and the J segment 2 bases; nucleotides outside the gene matches: 0. The CDR3 loop reads CASSLTSGAYNEQFF. The CDR3 bases are TGTGCCAGCAGCTTGACTAGCGGGGCCTACAATGAGCAGTTCTTC.

This chain uses TRBV11-2 with TRBJ2-2; 8 nucleotides agree with TRBD1. J lost 7 bases, V lost 5 bases, and 6 bases had no gene match. The CDR3 consists of 14 residues. Germline lookup yields CDR1 SGHAT and CDR2 FQNNGV. The CDR3 sequence is CASSEDRAHGELFF. In DNA, the CDR3 is TGTGCCAGCAGCGAGGACAGGGCGCACGGGGAGCTGTTTTTT.

The J gene is TRBJ2-2, the V gene TRBV7-9, with D maybe TRBD2 (6 bases). CDR1 and CDR2 from the germline V gene are SEHNR and FQNEAQ (reference sequence). Trimming took 7 bases from V and 3 from J, leaving 15 bases between them. This CDR3 is built from 15 residues. The CDR3 DNA is TGTGCCAGCACCGCGTGGGGGGATGACACCGGGGAGCTGTTTTTT. It is translated as CASTAWGDDTGELFF.

The chain employs TRBV19 and TRBJ2-5; 10 bases match TRBD2. The V segment lost 3 bases and the J segment 1 base; nucleotides outside the gene matches: 5. CDR1 is LNHDA and CDR2 is SQIVND in the germline V gene (reference sequence). The CDR3 has 16 residues. The CDR3 here is CASSISRTSGQETQYF. CDR3 in DNA: TGTGCCAGTAGTATTAGTAGGACTAGCGGCCAAGAGACCCAGTACTTC.

This clone showed up just once. This chain joins TRBV6-6 and TRBJ2-7; tentatively, D is TRBD1 (6 bases). Trimming cost V 5 bases and J 3 bases, with 14 bases left between them. The CDR3 covers 14 residues. Germline-derived CDR1 and CDR2 are MNHNY and SVGAGI (reference sequence). In DNA, the CDR3 is TGTGCCAGCAGTGGAACAGGGACGGACTACGAGCAGTACTTC. The encoded protein is CASSGTGTDYEQYF.

The chain employs TRBV6-5 and TRBJ2-1; 9 nucleotides line up with TRBD1. V lost 4 bases to trimming and J lost 5 bases; unmatched junction nucleotides: 9. Germline CDR1 is MNHEY and CDR2 is SVGAGI. CDR3 length: 16 residues. The CDR3 nucleotides read TGTGCCAGCAGTTTCCGGACAGGGGTTCTAAACAATGAGCAGTTCTTC. It yields the protein CASSFRTGVLNNEQFF.

The rearrangement joins TRBV28 to TRBJ2-4, with TRBD2 as a possible D gene (5 bases). CDR3 size: 16 residues. From germline, CDR1 is MDHEN and CDR2 SYDVKM. The V and J ends lost 2 bases and 1 base respectively, with 12 bases between them. The CDR3 loop reads CASSLPGLNAKNIQYF. The CDR3 DNA is TGTGCCAGCAGTTTACCGGGGTTGAATGCCAAAAACATTCAGTACTTC.

The chain joins TRBV7-5 to TRBJ2-7; the D call TRBD1 from the table was never checked on the DNA. TRBV7-5 is a pseudogene locus. CDR3 length equals 16 residues. DNA for the CDR3: TGTGTCAGAAGCTTAGTTTTAGGCAGGGGCAGCCACGAGCAGTACTTC. Residues: CVRSLVLGRGSHEQYF.

In this sample, this clone turned up once. The CDR3 reads CASRPGTGGNYGYTF. For the CDR3, the DNA is TGTGCCAGCCGACCCGGGACAGGGGGCAACTATGGCTACACCTTC. The chain couples TRBV2 to TRBJ1-2; 12 nucleotides match TRBD1. Trimming removed 8 bases from V and 2 bases from J; junction bases left unmatched: 6. The CDR3 spans 15 residues. Germline V gene lookup returns CDR1 SNHLY and CDR2 FYNNEI.

This chain joins TRBV18 and TRBJ1-2; D is uncertain. The CDR3 totals 12 residues. V lost 2 bases and J 7 bases, leaving 8 bases between the germline ends. Germline V gives CDR1 KGHSH, CDR2 LQKENI. The CDR3 loop is CASSPLSSGYTF. The DNA of the CDR3 is TGTGCCAGCTCACCATTATCTAGTGGCTACACCTTC.

The rearrangement uses TRBV9 and TRBJ1-2; 7 nucleotides align to TRBD1. Per the germline V gene, CDR1 is SGDLS and CDR2 is YYNGEE. This CDR3 is 15 amino acids long. With 0 bases clipped from V and 4 bases from J, the junction kept 6 bases outside the gene matches. CDR3 protein: CASSVAGQDSYGYTF. For the CDR3, the DNA is TGTGCCAGCAGCGTAGCCGGACAGGACTCCTATGGCTACACCTTC.

The chain is built from TRBV3-1 (or the pseudogene TRBV3-2) and TRBJ2-1; TRBD2 matches 14 bases. The germline V gene has CDR1 LGHDT and CDR2 YNNKEL (reference sequence). With V trimmed by 7 bases and J by 9 bases, 8 bases remained unmatched. This CDR3 spans 15 amino acids. This CDR3 is CASTSGTSGSFEQFF. Written as DNA, the CDR3 is TGTGCCAGCACTTCCGGGACTAGCGGGAGTTTTGAGCAGTTCTTC.

The chain carries TRBV28 and TRBJ2-3, with 9 bases aligning to TRBD1. Germline loops: CDR1 MDHEN, CDR2 SYDVKM. Losses at the gene ends were 5 bases for V and 6 bases for J; bases not matched to a gene: 9. The CDR3 consists of 15 residues. The chain's CDR3 is CASSPRDRAYDTQYF. In DNA, the CDR3 is TGTGCCAGCAGTCCCCGGGACAGGGCTTATGATACGCAGTATTTT. Variable domain in full (rest from reference TRBV28 and TRBJ2-3): DVKVTQSSRYLVKRTGEKVFLECVQDMDHENMFWYRQDPGLGLRLIYFSYDVKMKEKGDIPEGYSVSREKKERFSLILESASTNQTSMYLCASSPRDRAYDTQYFGPGTRLTVL.

The chain couples TRBV12-3 or TRBV12-4 to TRBJ2-7, with a weak D call TRBD2 (5 bases). The CDR3 sequence is 12 residues long. V was clipped by 6 bases and J by 5 bases, with 11 bases between them. DNA for the CDR3: TGTGCCAGCAGCCGAGCGACTAACGAGCAGTACTTC. Translated, it gives CASSRATNEQYF.

The V gene is TRBV5-1, the J gene TRBJ1-1; 8 nucleotides match TRBD1. The CDR3 consists of 14 residues. Germline CDR1 and CDR2: SGHRS and YFSETQ. After removal of 4 bases from V and 6 bases from J, the junction contained 8 bases not matched to a gene. The DNA for the CDR3 is TGCGCCAGCAGCATACAGGGGGGAGGCGCTGAAGCTTTCTTT. Translating gives CASSIQGGGAEAFF.

The chain links TRBV10-3 to TRBJ1-2, with D perhaps matching TRBD1 (6 bases). Germline values: CDR1 ENHRY, CDR2 SYGVKD. There are 13 residues in the CDR3. The ends were cut back, 4 bases at V and 4 bases at J, with 10 bases in the middle. CDR3 sequence reads: CAISAGQPYGYTF. The CDR3 DNA follows: TGTGCCATCAGTGCGGGACAACCCTATGGCTACACCTTC.

V gene TRBV24-1 combines with J gene TRBJ2-7; TRBD1 agrees at 12 bases. V lost 5 bases, J lost 3 bases, and 4 bases stayed unmatched. The germline CDR1 and CDR2 sequences are KGHDR and SFDVKD. This CDR3 is 15 amino acids long. DNA of the CDR3: TGTGCCACCAGTGGGGGACAGGGGGCGAACTACGAGCAGTACTTC. This encodes CATSGGQGANYEQYF.

The chain carries TRBV18 and TRBJ1-1; D is perhaps TRBD1 (6 bases). This CDR3 has 11 residues. Trimming cost V 5 bases and J 7 bases, with 8 bases left between them. Germline V CDR1 and CDR2: KGHSH, LQKENI. The CDR3 here is CASSGQIEAFF. The CDR3 coding sequence is TGTGCCAGCTCAGGACAGATTGAAGCTTTCTTT.

The chain uses TRBV28 and TRBJ2-1; 7 bases agree with TRBD2. Germline V gene data show CDR1 as MDHEN and CDR2 as SYDVKM. J was trimmed by 3 bases and V by 0 bases; bases with no gene match: 14. This CDR3 region has 19 residues. The CDR3 protein is CASSLWGEGRELFYNEQFF. Written as DNA, the CDR3 is TGTGCCAGCAGTTTATGGGGGGAAGGGCGGGAGCTTTTCTACAATGAGCAGTTCTTC.

This chain uses TRBV18 with TRBJ1-1; D may be TRBD1 (5 bases). Trimming pared 0 bases from V and 2 bases from J, leaving 7 bases between. This CDR3 is built from 14 residues. CDR1 is KGHSH and CDR2 is LQKENI in the germline V gene. This CDR3 is CASSPPQGNTEAFF. The CDR3 coding sequence is TGTGCCAGCTCACCACCCCAGGGTAACACTGAAGCTTTCTTT.

In its sample, this clone was seen a few times. The rearrangement links TRBV30 to TRBJ1-1; D perhaps matches TRBD1 (5 bases). The CDR3 covers 15 residues. Germline V CDR1 and CDR2: GTSNPN, SVGIG (reference sequence). V lost 5 bases, J lost 0 bases, and 16 bases lay in between. CDR3 in amino acids: CAWARQLNLNTEAFF. The CDR3 coding sequence is TGTGCCTGGGCCCGACAGTTAAACTTGAACACTGAAGCTTTCTTT.

This clone was found a few times. This chain links TRBV7-2 with TRBJ2-1, with D perhaps matching TRBD2 (6 bases). The CDR3 covers 15 residues. Per germline, CDR1 SGHTA and CDR2 FQGNSA. Trimming removed 3 bases from V and 6 bases from J, with 15 bases in between. CDR3: CASSFRGGGGNEQFF. In DNA, the CDR3 is TGTGCCAGCAGCTTTCGAGGTGGGGGAGGCAATGAGCAGTTCTTC.

This chain links TRBV7-9 with TRBJ2-3, with a tentative D call TRBD2 (6 bases). Germline V lookup: CDR1 SEHNR, CDR2 FQNEAQ (reference sequence). The CDR3 totals 16 residues. V was clipped by 5 bases and J by 8 bases, with 23 bases between them. The CDR3 coding sequence is TGTGCCAGCAGCCGGCCGACTAGTTGGGTGGTAGGTACGCAGTATTTT. Translation: CASSRPTSWVVGTQYF. Complete variable domain (other parts from reference TRBV7-9 and TRBJ2-3): DTGVSQNPRHKITKRGQNVTFRCDPISEHNRLYWYRQTLGQGPEFLTYFQNEAQLEKSRLLSDRFSAERPKGSFSTLEIQRTEQGDSAMYLCASSRPTSWVVGTQYFGPGTRLTVL.

In nucleotides, the CDR3 is TGTGCCAGCAGTCTCCGGGACAGGGGGAATCAGCCCCAGCATTTT. Its translation: CASSLRDRGNQPQHF. J is TRBJ1-5 and V is TRBV27; TRBD1 matches at 11 bases. The V gene end was trimmed by 5 bases and the J gene end by 4 bases; junction bases not matched to a gene: 4. The V gene's germline CDR1 is MNHEY and CDR2 SMNVEV (reference sequence). This CDR3 has 15 residues.

In nucleotides, the CDR3 is TGTGCCAGCAGTCCTTTCCCGGGACTAGCGGGAGGGTTAGAAGAGACCCAGTACTTC. This translates into CASSPFPGLAGGLEETQYF. This rearrangement joins TRBV6-6 to TRBJ2-5; 16 bases align to TRBD2. The CDR3 extends over 19 amino acids. The V segment lost 5 bases and the J segment 3 bases; nucleotides outside the gene matches: 12. Germline V CDR1 and CDR2: MNHNY, SVGAGI (reference sequence).

The chain couples TRBV12-3 or TRBV12-4 to TRBJ1-2, with a weak D call TRBD1 (5 bases). This CDR3 is 13 amino acids long. Trimming removed 5 bases at V and 7 bases at J, with 14 bases between. CDR3: CASSNNRDSGYTF. In DNA form, the CDR3 reads TGTGCCAGCAGTAACAATAGAGACAGTGGCTACACCTTC.

The chain recombines TRBV29-1 with TRBJ1-2; D not certain. V lost 6 bases to trimming and J lost 1 base, with 3 bases between them. CDR1 and CDR2 from the germline V gene are SQVTM and ANQGSEA. CDR3 length: 10 residues. DNA of the CDR3: TGCAGCGTCCATAACTATGGCTACACCTTC. Its protein product is CSVHNYGYTF.

The chain uses TRBV18 and TRBJ2-7; 9 nucleotides match TRBD1. Germline V gene sequence: CDR1 KGHSH, CDR2 LQKENI. The CDR3 covers 15 residues. V lost 3 bases, J lost 4 bases, and 7 bases stayed unmatched. The CDR3 coding sequence is TGTGCCAGCTCACCGCTTACGGGACAGGGTTACGAGCAGTACTTC. Translating gives CASSPLTGQGYEQYF.

This clone was found once. The chain carries TRBV5-1 and TRBJ2-3; 7 positions agree with TRBD2. V lost 2 bases and J lost 4; bases outside the gene matches: 7. The CDR3 is 15 residues long. Germline V gene lookup returns CDR1 SGHRS and CDR2 YFSETQ. CDR3 bases: TGCGCCAGCAGCTTTGACGGGAGGACCTCAGATACGCAGTATTTT. Translation gives CASSFDGRTSDTQYF.

The chain uses TRBV5-5 and TRBJ1-2; perhaps TRBD1 as D (6 bases). Germline V gives CDR1 SGHKS, CDR2 YYEKEE (reference sequence). V lost 4 bases and J lost 5, with 15 bases in between. This CDR3 has 14 amino acids. Written as DNA, the CDR3 is TGTGCCAGCAGCACTGGGACACAGGGATATGGCTACACCTTC. Translated: CASSTGTQGYGYTF.

The CDR3 DNA reads TGTGCCAGCAGTATAACCGGGACTAGCGGGAGGAATGAGCAGTTCTTC. Translation gives CASSITGTSGRNEQFF. The chain carries TRBV27 and TRBJ2-1; 15 positions match TRBD2. Germline V gene sequence: CDR1 MNHEY, CDR2 SMNVEV (reference sequence). The CDR3 length is 16 residues. Trimming at V came to 5 bases and at J to 7 bases, leaving 6 bases not matched to a gene.

The chain carries TRBV14 and TRBJ2-1, with 9 bases aligning to TRBD2. The CDR3 length is 16 residues. The trim removed 2 bases at V and 3 bases at J, leaving 5 bases unmatched. The germline CDR1 and CDR2 sequences are SGHDN and FVKESK. CDR3 in amino acids: CASSQISGSSYNEQFF. The CDR3 DNA is TGTGCCAGCAGCCAAATTAGCGGGAGTAGCTACAATGAGCAGTTCTTC.